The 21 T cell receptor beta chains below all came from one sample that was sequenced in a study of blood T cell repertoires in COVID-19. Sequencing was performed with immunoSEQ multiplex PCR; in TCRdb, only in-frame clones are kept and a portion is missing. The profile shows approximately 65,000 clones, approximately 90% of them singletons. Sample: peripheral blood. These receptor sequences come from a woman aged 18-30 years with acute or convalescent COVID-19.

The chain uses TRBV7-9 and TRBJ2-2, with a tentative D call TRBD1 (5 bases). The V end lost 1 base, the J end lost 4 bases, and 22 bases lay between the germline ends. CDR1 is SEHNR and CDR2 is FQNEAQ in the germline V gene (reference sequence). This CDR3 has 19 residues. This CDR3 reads CASSLGQILLPPSTGELFF. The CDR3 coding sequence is TGTGCCAGCAGCTTAGGACAGATCTTACTACCCCCATCCACCGGGGAGCTGTTTTTT.

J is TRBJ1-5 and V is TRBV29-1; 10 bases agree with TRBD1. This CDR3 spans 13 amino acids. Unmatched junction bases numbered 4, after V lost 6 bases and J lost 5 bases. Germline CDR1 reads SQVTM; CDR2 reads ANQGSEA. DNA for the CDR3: TGCAGCGTCGGGACAGGGGATTATCAGCCCCAGCATTTT. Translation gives CSVGTGDYQPQHF.

CDR3 nucleotides: TGTGCCAGCAGCTTAGCACTACTAGCGGAAGAGACCCAGTACTTC. It translates to CASSLALLAEETQYF. This chain connects TRBV7-2 to TRBJ2-5; 8 bases map to TRBD2. The V and J ends lost 0 bases and 3 bases, in that order; junction bases with no gene match: 3. The V gene's germline CDR1 is SGHTA and CDR2 FQGNSA. The CDR3 is made up of 15 amino acids.

DNA of the CDR3: TGTGCCAGCAGTGAATATAACAGGGGGCGTGCTGAAGCTTTCTTT. The encoded protein is CASSEYNRGRAEAFF. The chain has TRBV2 and TRBJ1-1, with 9 nucleotides matching TRBD1. Germline assignment: CDR1 SNHLY and CDR2 FYNNEI. The CDR3 has 15 amino acids. V trimming: 2 bases; J trimming: 6 bases; junction bases outside the gene matches: 7.

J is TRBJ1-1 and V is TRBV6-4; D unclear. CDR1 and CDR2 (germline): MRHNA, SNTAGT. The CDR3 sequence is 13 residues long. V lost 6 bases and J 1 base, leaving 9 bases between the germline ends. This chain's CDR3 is CASRASENTEAFF. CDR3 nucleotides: TGTGCCAGCAGGGCCTCAGAGAACACTGAAGCTTTCTTT.

This CDR3 reads CASRSHMTDYEQYF. In DNA, the CDR3 is TGTGCCAGCAGGTCCCATATGACAGACTACGAGCAGTACTTC. The V call is TRBV6-6, the J call TRBJ2-7; maybe TRBD1 (5 bases). V was pared by 6 bases and J by 3 bases, with 15 bases between. The CDR3 extends over 14 amino acids. Germline V gene lookup returns CDR1 MNHNY and CDR2 SVGAGI (reference sequence).

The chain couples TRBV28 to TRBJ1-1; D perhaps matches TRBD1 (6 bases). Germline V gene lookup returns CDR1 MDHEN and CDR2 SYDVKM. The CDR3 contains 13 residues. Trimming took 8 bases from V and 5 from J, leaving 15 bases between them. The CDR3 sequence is CASGRGGRTEAFF. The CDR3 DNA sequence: TGTGCCAGCGGGAGGGGGGGAAGGACTGAAGCTTTCTTT.

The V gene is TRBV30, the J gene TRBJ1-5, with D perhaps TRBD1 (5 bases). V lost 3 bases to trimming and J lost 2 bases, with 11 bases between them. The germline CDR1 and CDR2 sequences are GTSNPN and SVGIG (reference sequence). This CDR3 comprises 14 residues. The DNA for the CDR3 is TGTGCCTGGAGCGCGGGGGTTGGCAATCAGCCCCAGCATTTT. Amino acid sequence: CAWSAGVGNQPQHF.

CDR3 in amino acids: CATSTSRDRFSSNQPQHF. The CDR3 DNA reads as TGTGCCACCAGCACATCCCGGGACAGGTTCTCTAGCAATCAGCCCCAGCATTTT. V is TRBV15 and J is TRBJ1-5, with 8 bases fitting TRBD1. V dropped 4 bases and J dropped 0; count of bases not matched to a gene: 11. The CDR3 is made up of 18 amino acids. The germline gives CDR1 LNHNV, CDR2 YYDKDF (reference sequence).

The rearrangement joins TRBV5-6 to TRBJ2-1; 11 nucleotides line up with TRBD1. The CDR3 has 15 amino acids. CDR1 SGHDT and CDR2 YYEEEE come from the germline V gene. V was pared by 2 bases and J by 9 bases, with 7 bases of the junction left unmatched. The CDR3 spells CASSFFGTGGFEQFF. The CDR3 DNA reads TGTGCCAGCAGCTTTTTCGGGACAGGGGGTTTTGAGCAGTTCTTC.

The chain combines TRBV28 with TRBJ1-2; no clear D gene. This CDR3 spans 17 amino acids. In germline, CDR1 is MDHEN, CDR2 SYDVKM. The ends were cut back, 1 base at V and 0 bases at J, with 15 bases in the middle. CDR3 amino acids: CASSLSPMRASNYGYTF. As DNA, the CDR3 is TGTGCCAGCAGTTTATCACCAATGAGGGCGTCTAACTATGGCTACACCTTC.

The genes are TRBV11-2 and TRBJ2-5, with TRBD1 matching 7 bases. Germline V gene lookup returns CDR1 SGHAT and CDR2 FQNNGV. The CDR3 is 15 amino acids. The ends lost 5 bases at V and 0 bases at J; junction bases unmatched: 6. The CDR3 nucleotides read TGTGCCAGCAGCGGGGACAGATACTACCAAGAGACCCAGTACTTC. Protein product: CASSGDRYYQETQYF.

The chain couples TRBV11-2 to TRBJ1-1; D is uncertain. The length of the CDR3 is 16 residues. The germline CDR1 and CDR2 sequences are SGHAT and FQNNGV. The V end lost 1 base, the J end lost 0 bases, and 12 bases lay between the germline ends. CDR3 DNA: TGTGCCAGCAGCTTAGGTGTAAGAAGCTTGAACACTGAAGCTTTCTTT. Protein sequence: CASSLGVRSLNTEAFF.

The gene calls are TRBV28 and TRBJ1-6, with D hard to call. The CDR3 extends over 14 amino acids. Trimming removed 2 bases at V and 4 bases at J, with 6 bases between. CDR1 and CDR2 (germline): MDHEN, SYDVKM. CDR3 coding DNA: TGTGCCAGCAGTTTACAACAATATAATTCACCCCTCCACTTT. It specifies CASSLQQYNSPLHF.

The CDR3 is CASSVDRGLGYTF. Here the CDR3 DNA reads TGTGCCAGCAGCGTAGACAGGGGGCTAGGCTACACCTTC. The V gene is TRBV5-6, the J gene TRBJ1-2; 10 positions agree with TRBD1. In germline, CDR1 is SGHDT, CDR2 YYEEEE. V shed 4 bases, J shed 8 bases, and the junction held 5 bases outside the gene matches. The CDR3 is made up of 13 amino acids.

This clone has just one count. As DNA, the CDR3 is TGTGCCAGCAGCTGGGGGGTGTTGAGCGGGGGCTCCTACAATGAGCAGTTCTTC. Amino acid sequence: CASSWGVLSGGSYNEQFF. The chain combines TRBV7-6 with TRBJ2-1; TRBD2 aligns across 8 bases. Trimming removed 4 bases from V and 0 bases from J; junction bases left unmatched: 11. The CDR3 consists of 18 residues. The V gene's germline CDR1 is SGHVS and CDR2 FNYEAQ.

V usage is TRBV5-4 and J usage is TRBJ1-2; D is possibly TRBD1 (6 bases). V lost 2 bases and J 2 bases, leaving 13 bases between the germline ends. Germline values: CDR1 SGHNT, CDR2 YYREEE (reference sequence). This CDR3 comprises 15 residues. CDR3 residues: CASSFKDRENYGYTF. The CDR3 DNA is TGTGCCAGCAGCTTCAAGGACAGAGAGAACTATGGCTACACCTTC.

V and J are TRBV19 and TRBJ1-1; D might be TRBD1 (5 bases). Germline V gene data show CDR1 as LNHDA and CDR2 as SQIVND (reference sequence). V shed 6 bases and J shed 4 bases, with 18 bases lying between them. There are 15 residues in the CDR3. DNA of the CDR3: TGTGCCAGTAGGACGTGGCAGGGTGATAGCACTGAAGCTTTCTTT. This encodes CASRTWQGDSTEAFF. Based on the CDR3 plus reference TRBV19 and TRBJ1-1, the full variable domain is DGGITQSPKYLFRKEGQNVTLSCEQNLNHDAMYWYRQDPGQGLRLIYYSQIVNDFQKGDIAEGYSVSREKKESFPLTVTSAQKNPTAFYLCASRTWQGDSTEAFFGQGTRLTVV.

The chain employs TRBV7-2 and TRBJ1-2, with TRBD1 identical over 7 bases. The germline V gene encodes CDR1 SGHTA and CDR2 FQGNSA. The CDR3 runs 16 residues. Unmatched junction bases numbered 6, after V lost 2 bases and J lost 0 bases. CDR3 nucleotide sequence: TGTGCCAGCAGCTTAAATGGGGGGACAGCTAACTATGGCTACACCTTC. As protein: CASSLNGGTANYGYTF.

CDR3: CSASPYTEAFF. In DNA form, the CDR3 reads TGCAGTGCTAGCCCCTACACTGAAGCTTTCTTT. The chain links TRBV20-1 to TRBJ1-1, with D unresolved. The CDR3 runs 11 residues. In germline, CDR1 is DFQATT, CDR2 SNEGSKA (reference sequence). V gave up 3 bases and J gave up 3 bases, with 5 bases separating them.

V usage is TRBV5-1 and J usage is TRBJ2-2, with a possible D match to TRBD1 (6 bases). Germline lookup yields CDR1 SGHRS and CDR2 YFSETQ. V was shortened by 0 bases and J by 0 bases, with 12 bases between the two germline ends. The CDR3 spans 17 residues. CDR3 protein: CASSLGHRDPNTGELFF. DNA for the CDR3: TGCGCCAGCAGCTTGGGGCACAGGGACCCGAACACCGGGGAGCTGTTTTTT.